The rows below give T cell receptor beta chains drawn from one sample of a study of shared clonotypes between healthy human individuals. Generated by immunoSEQ multiplex PCR, the TCRdb table keeps only in-frame clones and is missing some. The sample contains more than 1 million clones, about 84% of which appear only once. Material for sequencing was memory CD4+ T cells from PBMCs. These receptors originate from a man between 18 and 35 years old in good health. Some clones in this sample may be carry-over from other donors' samples. The CDR3 runs from the conserved cysteine through the conserved F or W. The D gene is left open where the match is weak. A clone size is listed for some rows: how often the clone was seen (once, few, many), or a class if it is expanded.

D gene: -; V gene: TRBV4-1; clone size: -; J gene: TRBJ1-4; CDR3 DNA: TGCGCCAGCAGCCAAGTTGCGGGATCAACTAATGAAAAACTGTTTTTT; CDR3 protein: CASSQVAGSTNEKLFF
D gene: TRBD2; V gene: TRBV7-2; clone size: -; J gene: TRBJ2-7; CDR3 DNA: TGTGCCAGCACCTCAGCGGGGGATGGGTACGAGCAGTACTTC; CDR3 protein: CASTSAGDGYEQYF
D gene: -; V gene: TRBV5-4; clone size: -; J gene: TRBJ1-4; CDR3 DNA: TGTGCCAGCACCCGGGGGGGTGAGAATGAAAAACTGTTTTTT; CDR3 protein: CASTRGGENEKLFF
D gene: TRBD1; V gene: TRBV18; clone size: -; J gene: TRBJ2-2; CDR3 DNA: TGTGCCAGCTCTTCATTCGGACAGGTTCTTACCGGGGAGCTGTTTTTT; CDR3 protein: CASSSFGQVLTGELFF
D gene: TRBD1; V gene: TRBV19; clone size: -; J gene: TRBJ1-5; CDR3 DNA: TGTGCCAGTAGTACTTCAGACAGGGGTAGCAATCAGCCCCAGCATTTT; CDR3 protein: CASSTSDRGSNQPQHF
D gene: -; V gene: TRBV6-1; clone size: -; J gene: TRBJ1-5; CDR3 DNA: TGTGCCAGCAGGGGGAGGGTAAATAGCAATCAGCCCCAGCATTTT; CDR3 protein: CASRGRVNSNQPQHF
D gene: -; V gene: TRBV6-1; clone size: -; J gene: TRBJ1-4; CDR3 DNA: TGTGCCAGCAGTGAACTCGGGGGGCTAAATGAAAAACTGTTTTTT; CDR3 protein: CASSELGGLNEKLFF
D gene: -; V gene: TRBV5-6; clone size: once; J gene: TRBJ1-5; CDR3 DNA: TGTGCCAGCAGCCTCCTTAATCAGCCCCAGCATTTT; CDR3 protein: CASSLLNQPQHF
D gene: TRBD1; V gene: TRBV2; clone size: few; J gene: TRBJ2-2; CDR3 DNA: TGTGCCAGCAGTGAATTTGGACAGGGGAACGGGGAGCTGTTTTTT; CDR3 protein: CASSEFGQGNGELFF
D gene: -; V gene: TRBV25-1; clone size: -; J gene: TRBJ2-7; CDR3 DNA: TGTGCCAGCAGTGTTGGAGGGGGCAGCTACGAGCAGTACTTC; CDR3 protein: CASSVGGGSYEQYF